Here is one T cell receptor beta chain with its context. Its antigen remains unidentified. This sample was included in a study of siplizumab effects on memory and regulatory T cells. Study-wide results and caveats: Naive T cell populations appeared to exhibit greater diversity than memory cells and appeared to be major alloresponse contributors.

This CDR3 spans 11 amino acids. Germline V gives CDR1 MNHNY, CDR2 SVGAGI (reference sequence). The V end lost 8 bases, the J end lost 1 base, and 5 bases lay between the germline ends. Libraries were prepared by immunoSEQ multiplex PCR; TCRdb keeps only in-frame clonotypes and omits some of them. Counted here are about 64,000 clones, roughly 96% occurring once; the ten biggest clones make up about 0.1%. This chain links TRBV6-6 with TRBJ1-1; no definite D call. The source material was naive CD8+ T cells sorted from blood. The TCR sequence derives from a human donor in good health. The CDR3 reads CASCQNTEAFF. The CDR3 nucleotides read TGTGCCAGCTGCCAGAACACTGAAGCTTTCTTT.